The 10 T cell receptor beta chains reported below all come from one sample, sequenced in a study of vaccination effects on CD4 cells after COVID-19. Clones were sequenced by immunoSEQ multiplex PCR, and TCRdb holds only the in-frame ones, with some missing. The sample shows about 31,000 clones, approximately 61% of them seen only once. The antigens of these receptors remain unknown. CD4+ T cells specific for antigen were expanded with viral peptide pools by the ViraFEST assay before sequencing. Scientists isolated CD4+ T cells after an approximately 10-day culture period ended. Sequenced here: CD4+ T cells from PBMCs cultured with HCoV-229E spike peptides, sampled before COVID-19 vaccination. Every receptor here comes from a human donor who received a COVID-19 vaccine.

This clone was counted between two and nine times. V gene TRBV19 combines with J gene TRBJ2-7, with TRBD1 identical over 7 bases. This CDR3 region has 15 residues. Trimming cost V 1 base and J 0 bases; bases outside gene matches: 3. The germline CDR1 and CDR2 sequences are LNHDA and SQIVND (reference sequence). The CDR3 loop reads CASSIGWDSSYEQYF. The CDR3 DNA reads as TGTGCCAGTAGTATAGGCTGGGACAGCTCCTACGAGCAGTACTTC.

This chain joins TRBV28 and TRBJ2-7; D gene uncertain. This CDR3 has 12 residues. V was clipped by 1 base and J by 4 bases, with 5 bases between them. Per germline, CDR1 MDHEN and CDR2 SYDVKM. CDR3 sequence reads: CASSLFGYEQYF. The CDR3 coding sequence is TGTGCCAGCAGTTTATTTGGGTACGAGCAGTACTTC.

The chain combines TRBV10-3 with TRBJ2-3; the match to TRBD1 covers 7 bases. The CDR3 length is 16 residues. Losses at the gene ends were 6 bases for V and 1 base for J; bases not matched to a gene: 10. The germline gives CDR1 ENHRY, CDR2 SYGVKD. DNA for the CDR3: TGTGCCATCAGACGATCCGGGACAGAAGGCACAGATACGCAGTATTTT. This gives the protein CAIRRSGTEGTDTQYF.

The V call is TRBV2, the J call TRBJ2-3; D not certain. The germline V gene encodes CDR1 SNHLY and CDR2 FYNNEI. CDR3 length: 12 residues. Between the trimmed V and J ends, which lost 1 base and 8 bases, there was a span of 7 bases. The CDR3 is CASSEGIGTQYF. The CDR3 nucleotides read TGTGCCAGCAGTGAAGGTATCGGTACGCAGTATTTT. Using reference TRBV2 and TRBJ2-3 for the parts outside the CDR3, the full variable domain is EPEVTQTPSHQVTQMGQEVILRCVPISNHLYFYWYRQILGQKVEFLVSFYNNEISEKSEIFDDQFSVERPDGSNFTLKIRSTKLEDSAMYFCASSEGIGTQYFGPGTRLTVL.

CDR3 sequence reads: CASRGRSSGNTIYF. In DNA form, the CDR3 reads TGTGCCAGCCGGGGACGGTCCTCTGGAAACACCATATATTTT. The V gene is TRBV3-1 (or the pseudogene TRBV3-2), the J gene TRBJ1-3, with D possibly TRBD1 on 5 matching bases. V was pared by 8 bases and J by 0 bases, with 11 bases between. In germline, CDR1 is LGHDT, CDR2 YNNKEL (reference sequence). This CDR3 region has 14 residues.

The chain recombines TRBV19 with TRBJ1-3, with unresolved D. The ends were cut back, 3 bases at V and 0 bases at J, with 9 bases in the middle. CDR1 LNHDA and CDR2 SQIVND come from the germline V gene (reference sequence). CDR3 length: 15 amino acids. The CDR3 sequence is CASSMGYYSGNTIYF. The CDR3 coding sequence is TGTGCCAGTAGTATGGGGTACTACTCTGGAAACACCATATATTTT.

The chain combines TRBV4-2 with TRBJ2-7; 8 nucleotides match TRBD2. The V segment lost 1 base and the J segment 3 bases; nucleotides outside the gene matches: 5. The CDR3 is 15 amino acids. Per the germline V gene, CDR1 is LGHNA and CDR2 is YNFKEQ. The CDR3 nucleotides read TGTGCCAGCAGCCAAGGGGCCAGCGGGAGCTACGAGCAGTACTTC. Translation gives CASSQGASGSYEQYF.

This chain links TRBV24-1 with TRBJ2-7; D is uncertain. The CDR3 has 18 residues. Germline V CDR1 and CDR2: KGHDR, SFDVKD. V lost 3 bases and J lost 0, with 20 bases in between. CDR3 nucleotides: TGTGCCACCAGTGATAATTACTATCCAGCGCGCTTCTCCTACGAGCAGTACTTC. As protein: CATSDNYYPARFSYEQYF.

At least ten counts were recorded for this clone. The rearrangement links TRBV2 to TRBJ2-4; a possible D gene is TRBD2 (5 bases). Trimming shortened V by 6 bases and J by 7 bases, and 19 bases separated the two germline ends. This CDR3 region has 15 residues. CDR1 and CDR2 from the germline V gene are SNHLY and FYNNEI. This CDR3 is CASSRTAPPNNIQYF. The CDR3 DNA follows: TGTGCCAGCAGCCGGACTGCCCCTCCAAATAACATTCAGTACTTC.

This clone showed up just a few times. The chain joins TRBV7-2 to TRBJ2-1, with D unresolved. The CDR3 is 12 residues long. Germline V gene data show CDR1 as SGHTA and CDR2 as FQGNSA. V lost 4 bases, J lost 13 bases, and 14 bases lay in between. This CDR3 is CASSSFPGLQFF. Written as DNA, the CDR3 is TGTGCCAGCAGCTCCTTCCCAGGATTACAGTTCTTC.